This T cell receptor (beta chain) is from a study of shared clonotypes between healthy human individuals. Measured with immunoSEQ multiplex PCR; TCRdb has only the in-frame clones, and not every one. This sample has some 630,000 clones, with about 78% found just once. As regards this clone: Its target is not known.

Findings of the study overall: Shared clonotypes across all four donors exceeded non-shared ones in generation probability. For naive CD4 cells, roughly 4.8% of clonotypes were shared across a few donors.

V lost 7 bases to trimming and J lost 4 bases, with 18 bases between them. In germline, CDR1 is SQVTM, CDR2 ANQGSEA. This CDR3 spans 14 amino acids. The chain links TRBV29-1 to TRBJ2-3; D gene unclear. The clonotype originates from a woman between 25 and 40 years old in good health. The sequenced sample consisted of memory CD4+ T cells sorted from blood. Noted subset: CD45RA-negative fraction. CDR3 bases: TGCAGCGCCAGGACCCTAAAAGTCCCAGATACGCAGTATTTT. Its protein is CSARTLKVPDTQYF.